What follows are 29 T cell receptor beta chains derived from one specimen sequenced in a study of follicular helper T cells after annual influenza vaccination. Data came from immunoSEQ multiplex PCR; TCRdb stores just in-frame clones and leaves some out. This repertoire shows 9,300 or so clones, roughly 80% found once; its top ten account for 1.5% to 1.9%. Time point defined: 2015-2016 season, pre-vaccination. The starting material was CXCR5+ CD38- circulating T follicular helper cells from blood, obtained on the day of influenza vaccination. Stated subset: circulating Tfh, non-naive CD4+CXCR5+PD-1+ (ICOS+CD38+ or ICOS-CD38-). These receptors all come from an adult who received the influenza vaccine.

The sample holds a few counts of this clone. This rearrangement joins TRBV7-8 to TRBJ2-7; possible D gene TRBD2, 5 bases. The ends were cut back, 1 base at V and 0 bases at J, with 7 bases in the middle. The CDR3 spans 14 residues. Germline values: CDR1 SGHVS, CDR2 FQNEAQ. The DNA for the CDR3 is TGTGCCAGCAGCTTAGGAGGGTTCTCCTACGAGCAGTACTTC. Encoded protein: CASSLGGFSYEQYF.

The V gene is TRBV7-3, the J gene TRBJ2-1, with a weak D call TRBD1 (5 bases). V lost 1 base and J lost 5, with 12 bases in between. The length of the CDR3 is 15 residues. Germline V CDR1 and CDR2: SGHTA, FQGTGA. The CDR3: CASSLRGALNNEQFF. CDR3 coding DNA: TGTGCCAGCAGCTTAAGGGGCGCCTTAAACAATGAGCAGTTCTTC.

The chain links TRBV7-9 to TRBJ1-1; maybe TRBD1 (5 bases). Trimming stripped 5 bases from V and 5 bases from J, with 21 bases between. The germline V gene has CDR1 SEHNR and CDR2 FQNEAQ (reference sequence). CDR3 size: 16 residues. The CDR3 DNA reads TGTGCCAGCAGCCGTAAAGGGACCATGGGGAGTACTGAAGCTTTCTTT. Translating gives CASSRKGTMGSTEAFF.

The gene calls are TRBV5-4 and TRBJ1-1; 7 bases map to TRBD1. V lost 3 bases, J lost 6 bases, and 14 bases stayed unmatched. The germline gives CDR1 SGHNT, CDR2 YYREEE (reference sequence). The CDR3 spans 16 residues. The chain's CDR3 is CASSSLIGGREAEAFF. The DNA of the CDR3 is TGTGCCAGCAGCTCCCTCATAGGGGGCAGGGAGGCTGAAGCTTTCTTT. The variable domain in full, with the rest retrieved from reference TRBV5-4 and TRBJ1-1, is ETGVTQSPTHLIKTRGQQVTLRCSSQSGHNTVSWYQQALGQGPQFIFQYYREEENGRGNFPPRFSGLQFPNYSSELNVNALELDDSALYLCASSSLIGGREAEAFFGQGTRLTVV.

J is TRBJ1-1 and V is TRBV28, with unresolved D. Deletions cut 8 bases from V and 0 bases from J, with 7 bases between. The CDR3 covers 12 residues. Germline V CDR1 and CDR2: MDHEN, SYDVKM. This chain's CDR3 is CASRALNTEAFF. The CDR3 DNA reads TGTGCCAGCCGAGCTTTGAACACTGAAGCTTTCTTT.

This chain links TRBV7-9 with TRBJ1-2, with 9 bases identical to TRBD1. This CDR3 is 19 amino acids long. Germline CDR1 is SEHNR and CDR2 is FQNEAQ (reference sequence). The V and J ends lost 5 bases and 3 bases, in that order; junction bases with no gene match: 19. The CDR3 coding sequence is TGTGCCAGCAGCCCAGGGGGCGGGACAGGGAGGAGAACCTACTATGGCTACACCTTC. Its protein product is CASSPGGGTGRRTYYGYTF.

V and J are TRBV11-2 and TRBJ2-1, with 9 bases aligning to TRBD2. CDR1 SGHAT and CDR2 FQNNGV come from the germline V gene. This CDR3 has 13 amino acids. The junction had 6 bases not matched to a gene; V was cut back by 5 bases and J by 10 bases. The CDR3 bases are TGTGCCAGCAGCCCAACCGGACTAGCGGAGCAGTTCTTC. It specifies CASSPTGLAEQFF.

The genes are TRBV5-1 and TRBJ2-5; 13 nucleotides match TRBD2. Unmatched junction bases numbered 8, after V lost 7 bases and J lost 5 bases. Looked up from germline, CDR1 is SGHRS and CDR2 is YFSETQ. This CDR3 comprises 15 residues. The CDR3 DNA follows: TGCGCCAGCGGGACTAGCGGGGATCCGGGGGAGACCCAGTACTTC. Translation: CASGTSGDPGETQYF.

This chain joins TRBV13 and TRBJ2-7; D may match TRBD1 or TRBD2 (5 bases each). V was shortened by 5 bases and J by 4 bases, with 15 bases between the two germline ends. Germline V gene data show CDR1 as PRHDT and CDR2 as FYEKMQ (reference sequence). The CDR3 length is 14 residues. In nucleotides, the CDR3 is TGTGCCAGCAGCCGGGGACCGATACCATACGAGCAGTACTTC. Its translation: CASSRGPIPYEQYF.

J is TRBJ2-7 and V is TRBV28, with a weak D call TRBD2 (5 bases). With 3 bases removed from V and 2 bases from J, the gap between germline ends came to 11 bases. There are 14 residues in the CDR3. Germline values: CDR1 MDHEN, CDR2 SYDVKM. In nucleotides, the CDR3 is TGTGCCAGCAGTTTGGGCGGGCTAACCTACGAGCAGTACTTC. This sequence encodes CASSLGGLTYEQYF.

The chain uses TRBV19 and TRBJ2-2, with D perhaps matching TRBD2 (5 bases). CDR3 length: 18 amino acids. Trimming removed 3 bases from V and 7 bases from J, with 24 bases in between. In germline, CDR1 is LNHDA, CDR2 SQIVND (reference sequence). The CDR3 bases are TGTGCCAGTAGTATTATCGTTCGAGGGAAGTCAGGTGGCGGGGAGCTGTTTTTT. Amino acids: CASSIIVRGKSGGGELFF.

J is TRBJ2-7 and V is TRBV5-1, with D perhaps given as TRBD1 or TRBD2 (5 bases each). V was shortened by 0 bases and J by 5 bases, with 9 bases between the two germline ends. The CDR3 has 13 amino acids. CDR1 SGHRS and CDR2 YFSETQ come from the germline V gene. The CDR3 DNA follows: TGCGCCAGCAGCTTGGACAGGAGGCACGAGCAGTACTTC. It codes for CASSLDRRHEQYF.

This sequence joins TRBV9 and TRBJ2-1, with 8 bases fitting TRBD2. With V trimmed by 3 bases and J by 8 bases, 13 bases remained unmatched. Germline V gene lookup returns CDR1 SGDLS and CDR2 YYNGEE. There are 16 residues in the CDR3. In nucleotides, the CDR3 is TGTGCCAGCAGCGAGAATCCGAGCGGGAGTACGTATGAGCAGTTCTTC. It codes for CASSENPSGSTYEQFF.

The chain employs TRBV27 and TRBJ2-7; maybe TRBD2 (6 bases). Germline CDR1 reads MNHEY; CDR2 reads SMNVEV (reference sequence). This CDR3 is built from 13 residues. Trimming removed 3 bases from V and 12 bases from J, with 18 bases in between. CDR3 protein: CASSFRDGRTAYF. CDR3 coding DNA: TGTGCCAGCAGTTTTCGGGACGGGAGAACAGCGTACTTC.

V is TRBV2 and J is TRBJ2-5, with 7 bases matching TRBD2. Germline V gives CDR1 SNHLY, CDR2 FYNNEI. Trimming removed 10 bases from V and 4 bases from J; junction bases left unmatched: 6. This CDR3 is 12 amino acids long. CDR3 coding DNA: TGTGCCACCAAGCGGGACGGAGAGACCCAGTACTTC. This codes for CATKRDGETQYF.

J is TRBJ2-3 and V is TRBV4-1; D uncertain. V lost 0 bases to trimming and J lost 2 bases, with 9 bases between them. Germline V gives CDR1 MGHRA, CDR2 YSYEKL. The CDR3 totals 15 residues. The chain's CDR3 is CASSQDGQHTDTQYF. The CDR3 DNA is TGCGCCAGCAGCCAAGATGGGCAACACACAGATACGCAGTATTTT.

In DNA form, the CDR3 reads TGTGCCAGCAGTGAACTAGAACAGGGGGCTGGACAGCCCCAGCATTTT. Residues: CASSELEQGAGQPQHF. V is TRBV6-1 and J is TRBJ1-5; 9 positions agree with TRBD1. Germline V gene sequence: CDR1 MNHNS, CDR2 SASEGT. V lost 2 bases and J lost 7; bases outside the gene matches: 9. The CDR3 sequence is 16 residues long.

The chain is built from TRBV10-3 and TRBJ2-3; 8 bases are shared with TRBD2. The CDR3 covers 15 residues. Germline V gene sequence: CDR1 ENHRY, CDR2 SYGVKD. Germline trimming cut 4 bases from V and 4 bases from J; bases unmatched to any gene: 7. CDR3 region: CAISVTSGGPDTQYF. DNA for the CDR3: TGTGCCATCAGTGTCACTAGCGGAGGGCCAGATACGCAGTATTTT.

The chain is built from TRBV30 and TRBJ1-1; no definite D call. V lost 0 bases to trimming and J lost 4 bases, with 15 bases between them. The CDR3 sequence is 15 residues long. The germline CDR1 and CDR2 sequences are GTSNPN and SVGIG (reference sequence). CDR3 in DNA: TGTGCCTGGAGTGTTTGGGGTGACATCTCCACTGAAGCTTTCTTT. This sequence encodes CAWSVWGDISTEAFF.

This clone was detected once. The gene calls are TRBV5-6 and TRBJ2-3; TRBD2 aligns across 12 bases. V shed 4 bases and J 0 bases; nucleotides not matched to a gene: 3. Germline V lookup: CDR1 SGHDT, CDR2 YYEEEE. This CDR3 has 16 amino acids. The chain's CDR3 is CASSPGTSGSTDTQYF. In DNA form, the CDR3 reads TGTGCCAGCAGCCCGGGGACTAGCGGGAGCACAGATACGCAGTATTTT.

The genes are TRBV19 and TRBJ1-5; D remains ambiguous. Germline assignment: CDR1 LNHDA and CDR2 SQIVND (reference sequence). CDR3 length: 13 amino acids. V dropped 3 bases and J dropped 5 bases, with 8 bases sitting between them. CDR3 bases: TGTGCCAGTAGTATTCGGAGGGATCAGCCCCAGCATTTT. Its translation: CASSIRRDQPQHF.

The V and J genes are TRBV7-9 and TRBJ1-2; tentatively, D is TRBD1 (6 bases). This CDR3 has 15 residues. Deletions cut 7 bases from V and 4 bases from J, with 19 bases between. CDR1 is SEHNR and CDR2 is FQNEAQ in the germline V gene (reference sequence). The CDR3 coding sequence is TGTGCCAGCACCTTGACAGGCCGGAGCCCCTATGGCTACACCTTC. As protein: CASTLTGRSPYGYTF.

This clone was found a few times. This rearrangement joins TRBV5-5 to TRBJ2-7; D gene unclear. Germline V CDR1 and CDR2: SGHKS, YYEKEE (reference sequence). The CDR3 is 11 residues long. The ends were cut back, 4 bases at V and 3 bases at J, with 5 bases in the middle. CDR3 sequence (DNA): TGTGCCAGCAGCCCTGGCTACGAGCAGTACTTC. Protein product: CASSPGYEQYF.

V usage is TRBV6-1 and J usage is TRBJ2-7, with D unresolved. The germline V gene has CDR1 MNHNS and CDR2 SASEGT. This CDR3 spans 17 amino acids. Trimming took off 0 bases at V and 0 bases at J, with 15 bases between the two ends. The DNA of the CDR3 is TGTGCCAGCAGTGAAGCAAAGGCACGCCACTACTCCTACGAGCAGTACTTC. It translates to CASSEAKARHYSYEQYF.

CDR3 sequence reads: CASSAGTSSEQYF. In nucleotides, the CDR3 is TGTGCCAGCAGCGCCGGGACTAGTAGTGAGCAGTACTTC. The chain links TRBV7-6 to TRBJ2-7; TRBD2 aligns across 8 bases. V dropped 5 bases and J dropped 7; count of bases not matched to a gene: 7. The length of the CDR3 is 13 residues. CDR1 and CDR2 (germline): SGHVS, FNYEAQ.

The gene calls are TRBV14 and TRBJ2-3; D may be TRBD1 (6 bases). V lost 0 bases to trimming and J lost 6 bases, with 16 bases between them. This CDR3 contains 16 residues. CDR1 and CDR2 from the germline V gene are SGHDN and FVKESK. CDR3 sequence: CASSQEGEGTIDTQYF. The CDR3 nucleotides are TGTGCCAGCAGCCAAGAGGGGGAAGGGACAATCGATACGCAGTATTTT.

The CDR3 loop reads CASSQSGQTRGNIQYF. The CDR3 DNA follows: TGTGCCAGCAGCCAGTCGGGACAAACACGTGGGAACATTCAGTACTTC. This rearrangement joins TRBV4-2 to TRBJ2-4; D perhaps matches TRBD1 (6 bases). CDR1 and CDR2 from the germline V gene are LGHNA and YNFKEQ. The CDR3 is 16 amino acids. V lost 3 bases and J lost 7, with 19 bases in between.

The genes are TRBV7-9 and TRBJ2-3; no reliable D call. V was cut by 6 bases and J by 6 bases, with 10 bases left in between. CDR3 length: 12 residues. Germline lookup yields CDR1 SEHNR and CDR2 FQNEAQ (reference sequence). CDR3 sequence reads: CASRGIGDTQYF. CDR3 DNA sequence: TGTGCCAGCAGGGGGATCGGTGATACGCAGTATTTT. The whole variable domain, filled in from reference TRBV7-9 and TRBJ2-3, reads DTGVSQNPRHKITKRGQNVTFRCDPISEHNRLYWYRQTLGQGPEFLTYFQNEAQLEKSRLLSDRFSAERPKGSFSTLEIQRTEQGDSAMYLCASRGIGDTQYFGPGTRLTVL.

V gene TRBV6-1 combines with J gene TRBJ2-6; a possible D gene is TRBD1 (6 bases). CDR1 and CDR2 (germline): MNHNS, SASEGT. This CDR3 region has 16 residues. V was shortened by 4 bases and J by 4 bases, with 14 bases between the two germline ends. The CDR3 protein is CASSVAGAGGANVLTF. Here the CDR3 DNA reads TGTGCCAGCAGTGTAGCAGGGGCTGGGGGGGCCAACGTCCTGACTTTC.